A selection of T cell receptor beta chains follows, all from one sample in a study of T cells in Graves' hyperthyroidism and ophthalmopathy. In TCRdb, the multiplex PCR reads were re-called with MiXCR into one record per CDR3 protein. The table lists about 400,000 distinct CDR3 sequences, around 25% of them singletons. The sample consisted of blood. All receptors derive from a man aged 45-65 years with Graves' hyperthyroidism. Both conserved end residues are part of each CDR3. The order of the fields is D gene, clone size, V gene, J gene, CDR3 DNA, CDR3 protein. A D gene is named only where the DNA matches it firmly. Not every row has a clone size; where given, it reads once, few, many or a size class.

>TRBD1|-|TRBV20-1|TRBJ2-7
TGCAGTGCAAAAACCGGGACAGGGCGGGACGAGCAGTACTTC
CSAKTGTGRDEQYF
>-|-|TRBV20-1|TRBJ2-3
TGCAGTGCTAGGGGGCCAGGGCGGGATACGCAGTATTTT
CSARGPGRDTQYF
>-|-|TRBV12-3/TRBV12-4|TRBJ1-1
TGTGCCAGCAGTTTAGGTAGGAGGAGCACTGAAGCTTTCTTT
CASSLGRRSTEAFF
>-|few|TRBV2|TRBJ1-4
TGTGCCAGCGCGTGGACAGCGGCTGCAACTAATGAAAAACTGTTTTTT
CASAWTAAATNEKLFF
>-|-|TRBV3-1|TRBJ1-6
TGTGCCAGCAGCCTTGCGGGGGACCGCGACGCCGCACCCCTCCACTTT
CASSLAGDRDAAPLHF
>TRBD2|-|TRBV29-1|TRBJ2-1
TGCAGCGTTGTGCGCGGGGGTCCCAGCTCCTACAATGAGCAGTTCTTC
CSVVRGGPSSYNEQFF
>-|few|TRBV5-1|TRBJ2-3
TGCGCCAGCAGCTTGTCTTACGGGGGCACAGATACGCAGTATTTT
CASSLSYGGTDTQYF
>TRBD2|many|TRBV27|TRBJ2-7
TGTGCCAGCAGTTTACAACTAGCGGGGGTCTACGAGCAGTACTTC
CASSLQLAGVYEQYF
>-|-|TRBV7-2|TRBJ1-2
TGTGCCAGCAGCTTGAGCCAGTATGGCTACACCTTC
CASSLSQYGYTF
>-|many|TRBV28|TRBJ1-1
TGTGCCAGCAGTTTGGTGGCAGTAGGCACCGGGGGCACTGAAGCTTTCTTT
CASSLVAVGTGGTEAFF
>TRBD2|-|TRBV18|TRBJ2-1
TGTGCCAGCTCACCACGACCGGGGGGTGTGGATGAGCAGTTCTTC
CASSPRPGGVDEQFF
>-|many|TRBV6-1|TRBJ2-3
TGTGCCAGCAGTGAAGTTCGGAGCCCGAGAGATACGCAGTATTTT
CASSEVRSPRDTQYF
>-|many|TRBV12-3/TRBV12-4|TRBJ2-3
TGTGCCAGCAGTCCGCGGACCCGGTCAGATACGCAGTATTTT
CASSPRTRSDTQYF
>-|few|TRBV13|TRBJ2-5
TGTGCCAGCAGCCAGTTGAGTAGCCTGGAAGAGGCCCAGTACTTC
CASSQLSSLEEAQYF
>-|-|TRBV7-9|TRBJ2-2
TGTGCCAGCCTCGGAAGGGACACCGGGGAGCTGTTTTTT
CASLGRDTGELFF
>-|-|TRBV5-1|TRBJ2-3
TGCGCCAGCAGCTTTAAGACAGATACGCAGTATTTT
CASSFKTDTQYF
>-|-|TRBV10-3|TRBJ1-2
TGTGCCATCAGTGAGCTGGTGGCGGGGGCGAAAGGCTACACCTTC
CAISELVAGAKGYTF
>-|-|TRBV10-2|TRBJ1-1
TGCGCCACCTCCAGCGGGAACACTGAAGCTTTCTTT
CATSSGNTEAFF
>-|many|TRBV29-1|TRBJ1-1
TGCAGCGTATTTTCGAACACTGAAGCTTTCTTT
CSVFSNTEAFF
>-|few|TRBV6-1|TRBJ1-2
TGTGCCAGCAGTGAAGGATTTAGGGGGGTATATGGCTACACCTTC
CASSEGFRGVYGYTF
>-|-|TRBV19|TRBJ2-5
TGTGCCAGTAGTATAGACATCCGTTCGGGGACCCAGTACTTC
CASSIDIRSGTQYF
>-|-|TRBV20-1|TRBJ2-1
TGCAGTGCTAGAGGACTAGTTATCGCCTACAATGAGCAGTTCTTC
CSARGLVIAYNEQFF
>-|-|TRBV6-5|TRBJ1-1
TGTGCCAGCAGTTACTCTCTTGTCGGGGCTTTCTTT
CASSYSLVGAFF
>-|many|TRBV20-1|TRBJ2-7
TGCAGTGCTGCTACAGTTTCCTACGAGCAGTACTTC
CSAATVSYEQYF
>-|many|TRBV11-2|TRBJ2-5
TGTGCCAGCAGCTTACAGGGTTCTGCAGAGGAGACCCAGTACTTC
CASSLQGSAEETQYF
>TRBD1|many|TRBV27|TRBJ1-1
TGTGCCAGCAGTCTACGGACAGGCCTGAACACTGAAGCTTTCTTT
CASSLRTGLNTEAFF
>-|-|TRBV6-2/TRBV6-3|TRBJ1-2
TGTGCCAGCAGTTACTCGAGGGAGGGGTTCCCGACCTTC
CASSYSREGFPTF
>TRBD1|-|TRBV27|TRBJ1-5
TGTGCCAGCAGTTACAGGGGTAGCAATCAGCCCCAGCATTTT
CASSYRGSNQPQHF
>TRBD1|-|TRBV5-1|TRBJ2-2
TGCGCCAGCAGCTTCGCGACAGGGGGGAACACCGGGGAGCTGTTTTTT
CASSFATGGNTGELFF
>-|-|TRBV7-9|TRBJ2-1
TGTGCCAGCAGACCACAAGGTTTCGATGAGCAGTTCTTC
CASRPQGFDEQFF
>TRBD1|-|TRBV5-4|TRBJ2-3
TGTGCCAGCAGCTTGTGGACAGGGGGGTTCACAGATACGCAGTATTTT
CASSLWTGGFTDTQYF
>-|-|TRBV15|TRBJ2-1
TGTGCCACCAGCCGTGAAACATCGGCGGAGCAGTTCTTC
CATSRETSAEQFF
>-|-|TRBV5-1|TRBJ2-1
TGCGCCAGCAGCTTGGGACTCCCAGACAATGAGCAGTTCTTC
CASSLGLPDNEQFF
>-|few|TRBV7-9|TRBJ2-3
TGTGCCAGCACCTGGAGCACAGATACGCAGTATTTT
CASTWSTDTQYF
>-|-|TRBV12-3/TRBV12-4|TRBJ1-5
TGTGCCAGCAGCCCCGAAACGGGTGGGGTGAGCAATCAGCCCCAGCATTTT
CASSPETGGVSNQPQHF
>-|-|TRBV6-1|TRBJ1-2
TGTGCCAGCAGTACGGACAGTTCTAAACCGGCCGGCTACACCTTC
CASSTDSSKPAGYTF
>TRBD2|few|TRBV5-1|TRBJ2-1
TGCGCCAGCAGCTCTCTAGCGGGAGGGAGGGATGAGCAGTTCTTC
CASSSLAGGRDEQFF
>-|-|TRBV28|TRBJ2-1
TGTGCCAGCAGTCTCACTGTGACCCCGGGGCAGCTCCAAAACTACAATGAGCAGTTCTTC
CASSLTVTPGQLQNYNEQFF
>TRBD1|many|TRBV2|TRBJ2-1
TGTGCCAGCACCCGGGACAGTACCTACAATGAGCAGTTCTTC
CASTRDSTYNEQFF
>TRBD1|-|TRBV18|TRBJ1-4
TGTGCCAGCTCACCGCCGGGACAGGGAAGAAAACTGTTTTTT
CASSPPGQGRKLFF
>-|few|TRBV20-1|TRBJ2-2
TGCAGTGCTAGAGTGAGAGGGAACACCGGGGAGCTGTTTTTT
CSARVRGNTGELFF
>-|few|TRBV4-1|TRBJ1-2
TGCGCCAGCAGCCAGGTGCCAGGGGAGGGGTATGGCTACACCTTC
CASSQVPGEGYGYTF
>TRBD2|many|TRBV2|TRBJ2-3
TGTGCCAGCAGTGGACTAGCGGTAAATACGCAGTATTTT
CASSGLAVNTQYF
>-|many|TRBV20-1|TRBJ2-7
TGCAGTGCTAGAGCCGGACGGGCGAGGAACGAGCAGTACTTC
CSARAGRARNEQYF
>-|few|TRBV7-9|TRBJ2-1
TGTGCCAGCAGCTTAGATAGGGGTAATGGGCAGTTCTTC
CASSLDRGNGQFF
>-|-|TRBV9|TRBJ2-1
TGTGCCAGCAGCGGGCTGGGACTCCTTTACAATGAGCAGTTCTTC
CASSGLGLLYNEQFF
>-|many|TRBV29-1|TRBJ1-1
TGCAGCGTTGTCAACAGGGAAGAAGCTTTCTTT
CSVVNREEAFF
>-|few|TRBV6-1|TRBJ2-2
TGTGCCAGCACCCGCTCCCTCGGAGCAGGGCGTACCGGGGAGCTGTTTTTT
CASTRSLGAGRTGELFF
>TRBD2|-|TRBV7-9|TRBJ2-7
TGTGCCAGCAGCTTATTAAGCGGGAGTAACGAGCAGTACTTC
CASSLLSGSNEQYF
>-|-|TRBV19|TRBJ2-7
TGTGCCAGTAGTATGGGGGGGCCTTCCTACGAGCAGTACTTC
CASSMGGPSYEQYF
>-|few|TRBV6-1|TRBJ1-1
TGTGCCAGCAGTTCCGTTGGGGGGAACACTGAAGCTTTCTTT
CASSSVGGNTEAFF
>-|many|TRBV12-3/TRBV12-4|TRBJ2-1
TGTGCCAGCAGCCCCGGGACCAGGAGGTACAATGAGCAGTTCTTC
CASSPGTRRYNEQFF
>TRBD1|few|TRBV6-5|TRBJ2-7
TGTGCCAGCAGTTACTCGGGTCTCAAGACAGGGGTTGGCTACGAGCAGTACTTC
CASSYSGLKTGVGYEQYF
>-|-|TRBV6-1|TRBJ1-2
TGTGCCAGCTCGGGACCTCCGCTGGGTGGCTACACCTTC
CASSGPPLGGYTF
>TRBD2|many|TRBV5-1|TRBJ2-7
TGCGCCAGCAGCTTTCTAGCGGGAGAGAGCTCCTACGAGCAGTACTTC
CASSFLAGESSYEQYF
>-|-|TRBV15|TRBJ1-1
TGTGCCACCAGCAGAGAGACAGTCACTGAAGCTTTCTTT
CATSRETVTEAFF
>-|-|TRBV28|TRBJ1-6
TGTGCCAGCAGGGCGGAACAGGGAAATAATTCACCCCTCCACTTT
CASRAEQGNNSPLHF
>TRBD1|few|TRBV5-4|TRBJ2-1
TGTGCCAGCAGCCCCGGACCGCAGGGGGACAATGAGCAGTTCTTC
CASSPGPQGDNEQFF
>-|-|TRBV6-6|TRBJ1-3
TGTGCCAGCAGTTACTCTGATTACAGGCCCGGAAACACCATATATTTT
CASSYSDYRPGNTIYF